This entry lists 3 T cell receptor beta chains sequenced from one sample in a study of resident and recirculating memory T cells in vitiligo. TCRdb keeps only in-frame clones here, not all; method: immunoSEQ multiplex PCR. The top ten clones hold around 4.7% of a sample with 70,000 to 75,000 clones, roughly 90% of them seen once. Sequenced sample: blood. The receptors shown here come from a male donor with vitiligo.

This clone was observed once. This chain connects TRBV6-1 to TRBJ2-7; D gene uncertain. The V end was cut by 5 bases, the J end by 0 bases, with 5 bases between. Germline V CDR1 and CDR2: MNHNS, SASEGT. The CDR3 contains 12 residues. The CDR3 DNA is TGTGCCAGCAGTTCGAGCTCCTACGAGCAGTACTTC. Encoded protein: CASSSSSYEQYF.

The chain employs TRBV7-9 and TRBJ2-2; TRBD1 matches 10 bases. Germline V gives CDR1 SEHNR, CDR2 FQNEAQ (reference sequence). V lost 4 bases, J lost 1 base, and 12 bases stayed unmatched. This CDR3 has 19 amino acids. The CDR3 DNA reads as TGTGCCAGCAGCTCAAGACGGGACAGGGGCGTGGGGAACACCGGGGAGCTGTTTTTT. Protein sequence: CASSSRRDRGVGNTGELFF.

The rearrangement joins TRBV5-4 to TRBJ2-6; D gene uncertain. The V end lost 1 base, the J end lost 3 bases, and 2 bases lay between the germline ends. The CDR3 contains 13 residues. CDR1 and CDR2 from the germline V gene are SGHNT and YYREEE (reference sequence). The CDR3: CASSLRGANVLTF. In DNA, the CDR3 is TGTGCCAGCAGCTTGCGTGGGGCCAACGTCCTGACTTTC.